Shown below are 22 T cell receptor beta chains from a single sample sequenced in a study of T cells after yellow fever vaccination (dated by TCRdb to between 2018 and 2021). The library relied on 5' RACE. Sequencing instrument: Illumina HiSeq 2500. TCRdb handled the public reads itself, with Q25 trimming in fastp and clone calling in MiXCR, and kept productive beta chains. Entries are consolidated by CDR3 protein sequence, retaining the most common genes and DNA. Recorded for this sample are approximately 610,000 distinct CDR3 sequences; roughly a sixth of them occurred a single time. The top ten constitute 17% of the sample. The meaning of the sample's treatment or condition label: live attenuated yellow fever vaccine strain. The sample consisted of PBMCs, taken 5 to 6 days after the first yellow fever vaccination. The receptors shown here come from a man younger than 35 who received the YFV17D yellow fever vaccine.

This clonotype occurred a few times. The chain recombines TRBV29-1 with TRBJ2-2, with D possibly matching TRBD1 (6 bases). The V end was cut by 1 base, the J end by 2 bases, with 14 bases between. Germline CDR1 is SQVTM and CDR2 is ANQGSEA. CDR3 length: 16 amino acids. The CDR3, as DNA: TGCAGCGTTGAAGGGTTCGGGACATATAACACCGGGGAGCTGTTTTTT. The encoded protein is CSVEGFGTYNTGELFF.

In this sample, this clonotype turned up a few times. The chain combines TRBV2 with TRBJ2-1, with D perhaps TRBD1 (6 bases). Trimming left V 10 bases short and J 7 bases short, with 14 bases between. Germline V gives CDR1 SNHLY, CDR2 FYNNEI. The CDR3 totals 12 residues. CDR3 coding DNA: TGTGCCATCGATCAGGGGTGGAATGAGCAGTTCTTC. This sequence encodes CAIDQGWNEQFF.

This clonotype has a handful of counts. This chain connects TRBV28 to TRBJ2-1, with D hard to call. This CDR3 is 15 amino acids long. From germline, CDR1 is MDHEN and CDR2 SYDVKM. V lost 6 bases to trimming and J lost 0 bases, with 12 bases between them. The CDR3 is CASRPDGSSYNEQFF. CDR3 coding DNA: TGTGCCAGCAGACCCGACGGAAGCTCCTACAATGAGCAGTTCTTC.

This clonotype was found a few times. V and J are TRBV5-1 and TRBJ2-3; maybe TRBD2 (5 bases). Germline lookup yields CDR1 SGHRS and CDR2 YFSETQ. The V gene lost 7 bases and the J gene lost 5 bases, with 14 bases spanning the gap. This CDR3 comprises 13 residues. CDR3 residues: CASRMDAGDTQYF. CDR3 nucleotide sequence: TGCGCCAGCCGAATGGATGCGGGAGATACGCAGTATTTT.

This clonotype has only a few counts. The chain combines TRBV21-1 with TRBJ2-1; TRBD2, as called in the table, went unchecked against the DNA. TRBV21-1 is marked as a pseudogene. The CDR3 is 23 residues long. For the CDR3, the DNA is TGTGCCAGCAGCAAAGACGGTAGGGTCCTGTGGCTAGTGGGAGTCCCGTCGGGCAATGAGCAGTTCTTC. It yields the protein CASSKDGRVLWLVGVPSGNEQFF.

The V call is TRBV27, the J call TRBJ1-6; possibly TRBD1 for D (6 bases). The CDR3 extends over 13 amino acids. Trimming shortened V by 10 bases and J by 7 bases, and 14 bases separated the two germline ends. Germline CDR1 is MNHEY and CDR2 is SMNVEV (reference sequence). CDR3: CAIRGLENSPLHF. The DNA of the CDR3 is TGTGCCATCAGGGGTCTAGAGAATTCACCCCTCCACTTT.

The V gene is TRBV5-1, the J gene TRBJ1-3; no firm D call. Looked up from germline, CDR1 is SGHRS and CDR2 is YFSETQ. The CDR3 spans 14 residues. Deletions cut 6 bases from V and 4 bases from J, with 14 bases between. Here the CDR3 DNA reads TGCGCCAGCAACCATGGGGAAGCGGGAAACACCATATATTTT. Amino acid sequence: CASNHGEAGNTIYF.

For the CDR3, the DNA is TGTGCCATCAGCGCCCGGAGCAGGGGGGAAGAAAAACTGTTTTTT. Translated: CAISARSRGEEKLFF. The rearrangement links TRBV10-3 to TRBJ1-4; 7 bases match TRBD1. V gave up 6 bases and J gave up 8 bases; unmatched junction bases: 12. Germline V CDR1 and CDR2: ENHRY, SYGVKD. The CDR3 runs to 15 residues.

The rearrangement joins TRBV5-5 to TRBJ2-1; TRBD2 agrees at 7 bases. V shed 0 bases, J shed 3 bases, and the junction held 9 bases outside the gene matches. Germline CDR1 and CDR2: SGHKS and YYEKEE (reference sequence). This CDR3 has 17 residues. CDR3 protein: CASSLGFSGGVYNEQFF. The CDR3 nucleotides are TGTGCCAGCAGCTTGGGCTTTAGTGGGGGGGTCTACAATGAGCAGTTCTTC. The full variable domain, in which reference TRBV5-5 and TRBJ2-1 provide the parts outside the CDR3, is DAGVTQSPTHLIKTRGQQVTLRCSPISGHKSVSWYQQVLGQGPQFIFQYYEKEERGRGNFPDRFSARQFPNYSSELNVNALLLGDSALYLCASSLGFSGGVYNEQFFGPGTRLTVL.

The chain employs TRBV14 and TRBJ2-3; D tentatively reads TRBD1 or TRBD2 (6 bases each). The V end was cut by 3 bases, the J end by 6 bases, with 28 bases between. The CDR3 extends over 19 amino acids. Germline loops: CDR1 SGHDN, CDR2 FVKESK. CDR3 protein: CASSQSHAGDPAGPDTQYF. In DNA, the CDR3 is TGTGCCAGCAGCCAGAGCCACGCAGGGGACCCAGCGGGCCCGGATACGCAGTATTTT. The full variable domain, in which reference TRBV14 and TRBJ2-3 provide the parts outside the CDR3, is EAGVTQFPSHSVIEKGQTVTLRCDPISGHDNLYWYRRVMGKEIKFLLHFVKESKQDESGMPNNRFLAERTGGTYSTLKVQPAELEDSGVYFCASSQSHAGDPAGPDTQYFGPGTRLTVL.

The CDR3 DNA reads TGCGCCAGCGCGGGACAGGGCAACTATGGCTACACCTTC. Encoded protein: CASAGQGNYGYTF. This rearrangement joins TRBV4-1 to TRBJ1-2, with 9 bases aligning to TRBD1. The CDR3 spans 13 residues. The ends lost 8 bases at V and 2 bases at J; junction bases unmatched: 3. Germline V gene sequence: CDR1 MGHRA, CDR2 YSYEKL.

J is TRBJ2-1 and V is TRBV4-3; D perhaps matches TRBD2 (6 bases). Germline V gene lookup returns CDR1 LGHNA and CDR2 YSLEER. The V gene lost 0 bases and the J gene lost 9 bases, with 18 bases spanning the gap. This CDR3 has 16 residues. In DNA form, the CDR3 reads TGCGCCAGCAGCCAAGATTGGAGAATGCCCGGGGGTGAGCAGTTCTTC. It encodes CASSQDWRMPGGEQFF.

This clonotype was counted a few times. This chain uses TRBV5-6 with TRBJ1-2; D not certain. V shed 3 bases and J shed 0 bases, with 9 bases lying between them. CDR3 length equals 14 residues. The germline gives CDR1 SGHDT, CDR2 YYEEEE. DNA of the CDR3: TGTGCCAGCAGCTGGAAGGGAGCTAACTATGGCTACACCTTC. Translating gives CASSWKGANYGYTF.

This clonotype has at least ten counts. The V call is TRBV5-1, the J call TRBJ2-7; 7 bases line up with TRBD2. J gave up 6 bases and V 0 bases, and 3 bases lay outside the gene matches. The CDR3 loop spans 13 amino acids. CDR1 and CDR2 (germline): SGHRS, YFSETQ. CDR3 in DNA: TGCGCCAGCAGCTTGGGACTAGCCGTCGAGCAGTACTTC. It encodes CASSLGLAVEQYF.

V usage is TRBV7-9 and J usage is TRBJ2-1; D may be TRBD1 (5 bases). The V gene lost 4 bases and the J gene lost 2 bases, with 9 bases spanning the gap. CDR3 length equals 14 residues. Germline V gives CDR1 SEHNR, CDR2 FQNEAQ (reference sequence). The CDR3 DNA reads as TGTGCCAGCAGCTCCTCGACAGCCTACAATGAGCAGTTCTTC. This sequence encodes CASSSSTAYNEQFF.

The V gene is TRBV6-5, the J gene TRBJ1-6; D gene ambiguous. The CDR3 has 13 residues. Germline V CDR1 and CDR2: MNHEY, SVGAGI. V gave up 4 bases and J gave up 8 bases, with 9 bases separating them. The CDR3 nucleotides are TGTGCCAGCAGTTTTTATCCGGATTCACCCCTCCACTTT. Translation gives CASSFYPDSPLHF.

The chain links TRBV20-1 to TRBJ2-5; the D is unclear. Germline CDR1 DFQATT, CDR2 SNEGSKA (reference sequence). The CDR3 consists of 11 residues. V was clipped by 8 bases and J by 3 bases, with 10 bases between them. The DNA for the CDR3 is TGCAGTTCGACGGGCAAAGAGACCCAGTACTTC. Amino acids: CSSTGKETQYF.

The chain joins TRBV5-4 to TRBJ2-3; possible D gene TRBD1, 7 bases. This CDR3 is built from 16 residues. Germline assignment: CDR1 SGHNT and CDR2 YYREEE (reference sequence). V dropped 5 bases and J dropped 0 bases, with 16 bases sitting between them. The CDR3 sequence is CASRTRTGTSTDTQYF. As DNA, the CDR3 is TGTGCCAGCAGGACTAGGACAGGAACTAGCACAGATACGCAGTATTTT.

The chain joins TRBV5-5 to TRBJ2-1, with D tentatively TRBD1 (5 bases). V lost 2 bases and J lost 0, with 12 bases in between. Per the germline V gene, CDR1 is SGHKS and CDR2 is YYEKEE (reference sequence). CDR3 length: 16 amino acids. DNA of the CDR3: TGTGCCAGCAGCTTTTTCAGGGCAAGCTCCTACAATGAGCAGTTCTTC. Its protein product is CASSFFRASSYNEQFF.

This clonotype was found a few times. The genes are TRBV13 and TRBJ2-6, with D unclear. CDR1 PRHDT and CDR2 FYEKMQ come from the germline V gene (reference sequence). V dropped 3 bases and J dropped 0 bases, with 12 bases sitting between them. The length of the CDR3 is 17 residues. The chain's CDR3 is CASSFVWGGSGANVLTF. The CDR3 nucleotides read TGTGCCAGCAGCTTCGTTTGGGGTGGCTCTGGGGCCAACGTCCTGACTTTC.

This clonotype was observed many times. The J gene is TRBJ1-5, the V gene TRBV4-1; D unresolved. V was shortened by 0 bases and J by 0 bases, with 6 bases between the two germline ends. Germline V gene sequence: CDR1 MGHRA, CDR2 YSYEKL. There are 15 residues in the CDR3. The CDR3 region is CASSQDQGSNQPQHF. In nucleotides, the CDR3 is TGCGCCAGCAGCCAAGATCAAGGTAGCAATCAGCCCCAGCATTTT.

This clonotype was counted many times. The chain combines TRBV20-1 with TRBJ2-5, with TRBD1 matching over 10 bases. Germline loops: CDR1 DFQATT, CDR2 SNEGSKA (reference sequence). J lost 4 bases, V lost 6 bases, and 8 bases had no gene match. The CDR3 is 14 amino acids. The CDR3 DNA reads TGCAGTGCCGACAGGGGGCGCGTGTCAGAGACCCAGTACTTC. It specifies CSADRGRVSETQYF.